This is a list of T cell receptor beta chains from one sample in a study of T cell responses to AZD1222 COVID-19 vaccine. Using immunoSEQ multiplex PCR, the repertoire was profiled, and TCRdb retains in-frame clones only, with some absent. The sample consists of over 85,000 clones, 87% of them appearing once. Sequences were derived from peripheral blood, sampled on day 0 of AZD1222 vaccination. These receptors were obtained from an adult in good health. The conserved cysteine and the conserved F or W are not part of the CDR3 here. Where a row states a size, it is once, few, many or the class of an expanded clone; other rows omit it.

clone_size: NA; v_call: TRBV10-3; cdr3_aa: AISDKGDQPQH
clone_size: NA; v_call: TRBV28; cdr3_aa: ASRTNELATSYEQY
clone_size: NA; v_call: TRBV18; cdr3_aa: ASSGDLSEQF
clone_size: NA; v_call: TRBV5-8; cdr3_aa: ASSLGGTVSYGYT
clone_size: once; v_call: TRBV30; cdr3_aa: AWGGTGNNQPQH
clone_size: few; v_call: TRBV7-9; cdr3_aa: ASSLPLFRAGWTGELF
clone_size: NA; v_call: TRBV7-2; cdr3_aa: ASSRGGPQETQY
clone_size: once; v_call: TRBV29-1; cdr3_aa: SVAKELAGSEQY
clone_size: once; v_call: TRBV19; cdr3_aa: ASRIGSISASPLH
clone_size: once; v_call: TRBV9; cdr3_aa: ASYASFRGNYGYT
clone_size: once; v_call: TRBV3-1/TRBV3-2; cdr3_aa: ASSPDRVGNTIY
clone_size: NA; v_call: TRBV19; cdr3_aa: ASSIAWGQGGTEAF
clone_size: NA; v_call: TRBV7-9; cdr3_aa: ASSQSQSRDTEAF
clone_size: NA; v_call: TRBV9; cdr3_aa: ASSVVERGGLPGVPDTQY
clone_size: NA; v_call: TRBV28; cdr3_aa: ASSGPRGHRFEQY
clone_size: few; v_call: TRBV5-1; cdr3_aa: ASSLRQGNDSPLH
clone_size: NA; v_call: TRBV7-2; cdr3_aa: ASSSGAGPQYEQY
clone_size: once; v_call: TRBV18; cdr3_aa: ASSPDRQNEKLF
clone_size: NA; v_call: TRBV6-5; cdr3_aa: ASCRERDWDTQY
clone_size: NA; v_call: TRBV3-1/TRBV3-2; cdr3_aa: ASSQELRSGNTIY
clone_size: NA; v_call: TRBV5-6; cdr3_aa: ASSSASGGYNEQF
clone_size: NA; v_call: TRBV28; cdr3_aa: ASSFGQVLSPLH
clone_size: NA; v_call: TRBV7-3; cdr3_aa: ASSFSSGENEQF
clone_size: NA; v_call: TRBV7-2; cdr3_aa: ASSYGQREKLF
clone_size: once; v_call: TRBV4-1; cdr3_aa: ASSQPRARRTEAF
clone_size: NA; v_call: TRBV5-6; cdr3_aa: ASSLPARGAGELF
clone_size: NA; v_call: TRBV28; cdr3_aa: ASSVTVGHYSNQPQH
clone_size: NA; v_call: TRBV3-1/TRBV3-2; cdr3_aa: ASSQGTMRGMDGYT
clone_size: NA; v_call: TRBV7-9; cdr3_aa: ASSAGTGFVGYGYT
clone_size: NA; v_call: TRBV7-9; cdr3_aa: ASSLEGDTQY
clone_size: once; v_call: TRBV19; cdr3_aa: ASSIVGRGNTGELF